The 13 T cell receptor beta chains reported below all come from one sample, sequenced in a study of blood T cell repertoires in COVID-19. TCRdb keeps only in-frame clones here, not all; method: immunoSEQ multiplex PCR. There are 200,000 to 250,000 clones in the sample; about 84% occur only once, and roughly 7.6% lies in the top ten. The sample comprised peripheral blood. These receptors originate from a woman older than 75 with COVID-19, enrolled during active disease.

The V gene is TRBV25-1, the J gene TRBJ1-1, with 7 bases fitting TRBD1. V gave up 6 bases and J gave up 4 bases; unmatched junction bases: 5. Germline V CDR1 and CDR2: MGHDK, SYGVNS. This CDR3 contains 13 residues. The CDR3 DNA reads as TGTGCCAGCAGCCCCCAGGGGGGCACTGAAGCTTTCTTT. It yields the protein CASSPQGGTEAFF.

This clone was seen a few times. The V call is TRBV5-1, the J call TRBJ1-6; 7 bases agree with TRBD1. The CDR3 is 15 amino acids. V dropped 0 bases and J dropped 7; count of bases not matched to a gene: 4. Looked up from germline, CDR1 is SGHRS and CDR2 is YFSETQ. The CDR3 DNA reads as TGCGCCAGCAGCTTGGAGTGGGACAGCAATTCACCCCTCCACTTT. Protein: CASSLEWDSNSPLHF.

The V and J genes are TRBV7-2 and TRBJ1-4, with D hard to call. Trimming cost V 0 bases and J 5 bases, with 13 bases left between them. This CDR3 is 16 amino acids long. Germline-derived CDR1 and CDR2 are SGHTA and FQGNSA. In DNA, the CDR3 is TGTGCCAGCAGCTTAGCGCAGTCGGGGAGGAATGAAAAACTGTTTTTT. Its protein is CASSLAQSGRNEKLFF.

This clone was observed once. This chain connects TRBV4-1 to TRBJ2-3; 11 nucleotides line up with TRBD2. The CDR3 is 14 amino acids. The V and J ends lost 4 bases and 6 bases, in that order; junction bases with no gene match: 3. The germline V gene has CDR1 MGHRA and CDR2 YSYEKL. DNA for the CDR3: TGCGCCAGCAGCCTTAGCGGGAGGGTGGATACGCAGTATTTT. Amino acid sequence: CASSLSGRVDTQYF.

To note about this clone: The same CDR3 arises from other DNA sequences in this sample as well. The chain recombines TRBV11-2 with TRBJ2-3; 10 bases are a match to TRBD2. Germline trimming cut 3 bases from V and 2 bases from J; bases unmatched to any gene: 5. The CDR3 totals 16 residues. CDR1 and CDR2 (germline): SGHAT, FQNNGV. The CDR3 loop reads CASSFPSGGATDTQYF. The CDR3 nucleotides are TGTGCCAGCAGCTTCCCGAGCGGGGGGGCCACAGATACGCAGTATTTT.

V usage is TRBV28 and J usage is TRBJ1-2; maybe TRBD1 (6 bases). With 4 bases removed from V and 8 bases from J, the gap between germline ends came to 14 bases. Germline CDR1 MDHEN, CDR2 SYDVKM. The CDR3 has 13 residues. Here the CDR3 reads CASSSTGWEGYTF. In nucleotides, the CDR3 is TGTGCCAGCAGTTCTACAGGGTGGGAGGGCTACACCTTC.

V usage is TRBV5-1 and J usage is TRBJ2-1, with 7 bases matching TRBD1. The CDR3 consists of 14 residues. V trimming: 1 base; J trimming: 7 bases; junction bases outside the gene matches: 5. Germline V gene data show CDR1 as SGHRS and CDR2 as YFSETQ. DNA of the CDR3: TGCGCCAGCAGCTTGTTCCCAGGGGGTAATGAGCAGTTCTTC. This translates into CASSLFPGGNEQFF.

This clone was detected only once. The chain has TRBV29-1 and TRBJ1-1; possible D gene TRBD1, 6 bases. The V end was cut by 4 bases, the J end by 1 base, with 13 bases between. The CDR3 contains 14 residues. Germline V gene data show CDR1 as SQVTM and CDR2 as ANQGSEA. CDR3 sequence: CSVAGVLRNTEAFF. CDR3 DNA sequence: TGCAGCGTTGCAGGGGTTCTGAGGAACACTGAAGCTTTCTTT.

J is TRBJ1-5 and V is TRBV5-1; D might be TRBD1 (6 bases). This CDR3 has 14 amino acids. CDR1 is SGHRS and CDR2 is YFSETQ in the germline V gene. Trimming pared 2 bases from V and 3 bases from J, leaving 9 bases between. The CDR3 sequence is CASSLTGFNQPQHF. The CDR3 coding sequence is TGCGCCAGCAGCTTAACAGGGTTCAATCAGCCCCAGCATTTT.

This sequence joins TRBV7-3 and TRBJ2-3, with 9 positions matching TRBD2. The CDR3 has 18 amino acids. V shed 1 base and J 5 bases; nucleotides not matched to a gene: 13. Per germline, CDR1 SGHTA and CDR2 FQGTGA. The CDR3 DNA sequence: TGTGCCAGCAGCTTAATAAGGGCGGCTAGCGGGGACGGAGATACGCAGTATTTT. Translating gives CASSLIRAASGDGDTQYF.

A few counts support this clone. The rearrangement joins TRBV15 to TRBJ1-6; no firm D call. CDR3 length: 13 amino acids. In germline, CDR1 is LNHNV, CDR2 YYDKDF (reference sequence). The V and J ends lost 3 bases and 9 bases respectively, with 9 bases between them. CDR3 in amino acids: CATSSRQASPLHF. DNA for the CDR3: TGTGCCACCAGCAGTCGGCAGGCTTCACCCCTCCACTTT.

The CDR3 DNA is TGTGCCAGCAGTTTCCCGGGAACTAATGAAAAACTGTTTTTT. Translated, it gives CASSFPGTNEKLFF. The chain employs TRBV28 and TRBJ1-4; D is undetermined. The germline V gene has CDR1 MDHEN and CDR2 SYDVKM. This CDR3 is built from 14 residues. Deletions cut 3 bases from V and 1 base from J, with 6 bases between.

This clone has only a few counts. This rearrangement joins TRBV29-1 to TRBJ2-7; 11 bases align to TRBD2. Unmatched junction bases numbered 2, after V lost 7 bases and J lost 3 bases. CDR1 SQVTM and CDR2 ANQGSEA come from the germline V gene. The CDR3 length is 12 residues. CDR3 nucleotides: TGCAGCGCCGGGACTAGCGGCTACGAGCAGTACTTC. Residues: CSAGTSGYEQYF.